The rows below give T cell receptor beta chains drawn from one sample of a study of blood T cell repertoires in COVID-19. Assay: immunoSEQ multiplex PCR; the TCRdb copy retains only in-frame clones and omits some. The sample holds some 120,000 clones; around 86% are singletons and the top ten take 5% to 6.5%. The sequenced sample consisted of peripheral blood. The receptors come from a human donor in a cohort sampled during active COVID-19. CDR3s include the opening cysteine and the closing phenylalanine or tryptophan. The order of the fields is D gene, clone size, J gene, V gene, CDR3 protein, CDR3 DNA. A D gene is named only where the DNA matches it firmly. Some rows mark clone size as missing; the rest say once, few, many or name a class of expanded clone.

D gene: TRBD2; clone size: .; J gene: TRBJ2-7; V gene: TRBV2; CDR3 protein: CASRDTPGGIEQYF; CDR3 DNA: TGTGCCAGCAGAGATACGCCGGGGGGGATCGAGCAGTACTTC
D gene: .; clone size: .; J gene: TRBJ1-6; V gene: TRBV5-6; CDR3 protein: CASSLAGRYNSPLHF; CDR3 DNA: TGTGCCAGCAGCTTGGCAGGGAGGTATAATTCACCCCTCCACTTT
D gene: .; clone size: .; J gene: TRBJ1-2; V gene: TRBV6-5; CDR3 protein: CASGHPDYGYTF; CDR3 DNA: TGTGCCAGCGGACATCCTGACTATGGCTACACCTTC
D gene: .; clone size: .; J gene: TRBJ1-5; V gene: TRBV6-5; CDR3 protein: CASSSGGDQPQHF; CDR3 DNA: TGTGCCAGCAGTTCCGGAGGGGATCAGCCCCAGCATTTT
D gene: .; clone size: .; J gene: TRBJ1-1; V gene: TRBV4-2; CDR3 protein: CASSQTEAGAGDTEAFF; CDR3 DNA: TGTGCCAGCAGCCAGACCGAAGCGGGGGCGGGAGACACTGAAGCTTTCTTT
D gene: .; clone size: .; J gene: TRBJ2-7; V gene: TRBV2; CDR3 protein: CASSAPDGFGGVGKREQYF; CDR3 DNA: TGTGCCAGCAGTGCCCCGGATGGGTTCGGCGGGGTGGGGAAACGCGAGCAGTACTTC
D gene: TRBD2; clone size: .; J gene: TRBJ2-1; V gene: TRBV28; CDR3 protein: CASSPRTSGRAESYNEQFF; CDR3 DNA: TGTGCCAGCAGTCCCAGGACTAGCGGGAGGGCCGAATCCTACAATGAGCAGTTCTTC
D gene: TRBD2; clone size: once; J gene: TRBJ2-7; V gene: TRBV2; CDR3 protein: CASSNLAGVYEQYF; CDR3 DNA: TGTGCCAGCAGTAATCTAGCGGGAGTCTACGAGCAGTACTTC
D gene: .; clone size: .; J gene: TRBJ1-1; V gene: TRBV29-1; CDR3 protein: CSVAQGSGEAFF; CDR3 DNA: TGCAGCGTTGCTCAGGGGTCGGGGGAAGCTTTCTTT
D gene: TRBD1; clone size: .; J gene: TRBJ2-7; V gene: TRBV5-5; CDR3 protein: CASSFEQGANEQYF; CDR3 DNA: TGTGCCAGCAGCTTCGAACAGGGGGCGAACGAGCAGTACTTC